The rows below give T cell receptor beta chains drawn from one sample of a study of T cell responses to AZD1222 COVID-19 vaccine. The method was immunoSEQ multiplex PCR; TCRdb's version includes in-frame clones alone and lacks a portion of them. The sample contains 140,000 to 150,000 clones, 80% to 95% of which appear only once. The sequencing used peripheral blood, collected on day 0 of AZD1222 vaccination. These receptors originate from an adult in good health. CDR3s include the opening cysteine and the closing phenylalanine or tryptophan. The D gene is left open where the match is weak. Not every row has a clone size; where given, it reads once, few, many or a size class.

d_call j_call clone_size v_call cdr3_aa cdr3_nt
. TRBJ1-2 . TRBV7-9 CASSLSVRGINNYGYTF TGTGCCAGCAGCTTAAGCGTCCGCGGAATTAACAACTATGGCTACACCTTC
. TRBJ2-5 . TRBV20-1 CSAGRGETQYF TGCAGTGCAGGGCGGGGCGAGACCCAGTACTTC
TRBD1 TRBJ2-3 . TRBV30 CAWGWSGGVDTQYF TGTGCCTGGGGATGGTCAGGGGGCGTAGATACGCAGTATTTT
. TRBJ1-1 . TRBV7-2 CASSNSGRTEAFF TGTGCCAGCTCTAACTCGGGGCGGACTGAAGCTTTCTTT
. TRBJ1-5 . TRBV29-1 CSVLQGSNQPQHF TGCAGCGTTCTACAGGGTAGCAATCAGCCCCAGCATTTT
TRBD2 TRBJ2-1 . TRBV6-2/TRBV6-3 CASSYPETSGRIYEQFF TGTGCCAGCAGTTACCCCGAGACTAGCGGGAGGATTTATGAGCAGTTCTTC
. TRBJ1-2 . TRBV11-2 CASSLVGRLGYGYTF TGTGCCAGCAGCTTAGTAGGCCGACTTGGGTATGGCTACACCTTC
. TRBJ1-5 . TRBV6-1 CASSEEGWGSRQPQHF TGTGCCAGCAGTGAAGAGGGGTGGGGTTCTCGTCAGCCCCAGCATTTT
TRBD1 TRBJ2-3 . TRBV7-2 CASSAQGAGDTQYF TGTGCCAGCAGCGCTCAGGGGGCCGGAGATACGCAGTATTTT
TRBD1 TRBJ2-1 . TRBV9 CASSATGTGYQFF TGTGCCAGCAGCGCTACCGGGACAGGATACCAGTTCTTC
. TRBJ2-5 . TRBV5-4 CASSLVGGLEETQYF TGTGCCAGCAGCTTGGTAGGGGGACTCGAAGAGACCCAGTACTTC
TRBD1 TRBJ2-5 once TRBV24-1 CATSDPTGGLETQYF TGTGCCACCAGTGATCCAACAGGGGGGTTAGAGACCCAGTACTTC
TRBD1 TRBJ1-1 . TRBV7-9 CGEGQTNTEAFF TGTGGCGAGGGACAGACGAACACTGAAGCTTTCTTT
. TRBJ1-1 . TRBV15 CATSRDRAGNTEAFF TGTGCCACCAGCAGAGATCGGGCGGGGAACACTGAAGCTTTCTTT
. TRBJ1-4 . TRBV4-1 CASSPSRGSSEKLFF TGCGCCAGCAGCCCAAGTCGGGGGTCTAGTGAAAAACTGTTTTTT
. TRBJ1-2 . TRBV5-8 CASSGRGRYGYTF TGTGCCAGCAGCGGACGGGGACGCTATGGCTACACCTTC
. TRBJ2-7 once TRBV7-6 CASSQDGNDEDEQYF TGTGCCAGCAGCCAGGACGGAAATGATGAGGACGAGCAGTACTTC
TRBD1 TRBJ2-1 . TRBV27 CASRPRQGRSNPNEQFF TGTGCCAGCAGACCTAGACAGGGCCGGTCAAATCCCAATGAGCAGTTCTTC
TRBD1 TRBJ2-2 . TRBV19 CASSMYLGQVNTGELFF TGTGCCAGTAGTATGTACCTCGGACAGGTGAACACCGGGGAGCTGTTTTTT
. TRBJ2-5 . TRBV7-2 CASSSGPQRGETQYF TGTGCCAGCAGCTCGGGACCTCAACGGGGAGAGACCCAGTACTTC
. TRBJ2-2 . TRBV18 CASSLAANTGELFF TGTGCCAGCTCACTGGCAGCGAACACCGGGGAGCTGTTTTTT
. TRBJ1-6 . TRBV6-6 CASSPNPSPGANNSPLHF TGTGCCAGCAGTCCCAACCCCTCTCCAGGGGCGAATAATTCACCCCTCCACTTT